This T cell receptor beta chain is from a study of shared clonotypes between healthy human individuals. Both subsets, CD45RA+ naive and CD45RA-negative memory, were split from the CD4+ cells. The V end was cut by 1 base, the J end by 8 bases, with 11 bases between. Germline values: CDR1 MGHRA, CDR2 YSYEKL. The CDR3 length is 13 residues. Details on this clone: The antigen is undetermined.

Points from the study as a whole: Naive subsets generally had larger estimated richness than memory subsets. Tissues were not sampled, only blood, and their repertoires likely differ.

Data came from immunoSEQ multiplex PCR; TCRdb stores just in-frame clones and leaves some out. Here the sample spans about 710,000 clones, about three quarters being singletons. The rearrangement joins TRBV4-1 to TRBJ1-1; D is possibly TRBD1 (5 bases). The sample consisted of memory CD4+ T cells sorted from blood. The subset is: CD45RA-negative fraction. The sequence came from a woman in her 30s in good health. CDR3 bases: TGCGCCAGCAGCCAAGGGGTAGACAGAGAAGCTTTCTTT. Protein: CASSQGVDREAFF.